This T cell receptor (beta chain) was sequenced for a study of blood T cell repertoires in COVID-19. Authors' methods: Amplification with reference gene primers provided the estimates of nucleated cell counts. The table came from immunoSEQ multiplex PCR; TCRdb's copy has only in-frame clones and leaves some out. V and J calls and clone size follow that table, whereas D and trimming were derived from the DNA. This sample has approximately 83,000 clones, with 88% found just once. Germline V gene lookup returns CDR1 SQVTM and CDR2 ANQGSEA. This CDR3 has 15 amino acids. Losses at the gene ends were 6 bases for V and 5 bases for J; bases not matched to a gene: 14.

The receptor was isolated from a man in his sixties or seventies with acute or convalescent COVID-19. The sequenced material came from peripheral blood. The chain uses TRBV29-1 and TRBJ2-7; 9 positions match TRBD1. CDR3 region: CSVTKGQGFVDEQYF. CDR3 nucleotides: TGCAGCGTCACAAAAGGACAGGGGTTCGTGGACGAGCAGTACTTC.